The TCR beta chain under discussion was sequenced for a study of blood T cell repertoires in COVID-19. At the level of the study: From the United States, Italy and Spain came samples of acute and convalescent COVID-19.

Data came from immunoSEQ multiplex PCR; TCRdb stores just in-frame clones and leaves some out. The sample yields 220,000 or so clones, about four fifths seen once. Trimming removed 6 bases at V and 5 bases at J, with 14 bases between. This CDR3 has 13 amino acids. Germline CDR1 reads MDHEN; CDR2 reads SYDVKM. The rearrangement joins TRBV28 to TRBJ2-7; a weak D match, TRBD1 (6 bases). The clonotype comes from a woman aged 30 to 39 who had recovered from COVID-19. The material sequenced was peripheral blood. The CDR3 nucleotides are TGTGCCAGCAGGAGACTCACAGGGAACGAGCAGTACTTC. The encoded protein is CASRRLTGNEQYF.